The 15 T cell receptor beta chains below were found in one sample sequenced in a study of blood T cell repertoires in COVID-19 (TCRdb year 2020). The library was obtained by the immunoSEQ multiplex PCR assay. The table comes from immuneACCESS by way of TCRdb, which keeps in-frame sequences with V and J called. Part of the clones is missing from these tables; in studies checked, under half for an unresolved V gene and the rest for unknown reasons. Recorded for this sample are over 200,000 clones; approximately 79% of them occurred a single time. 5.1% of the sample is in the top ten clones. Material: peripheral blood. The receptors originated from a human donor in a cohort sampled during active COVID-19.

V gene TRBV4-1 combines with J gene TRBJ2-3; D is perhaps TRBD2 (6 bases). This CDR3 contains 13 residues. The germline V and J ends were trimmed by 4 bases and 4 bases, with 9 bases remaining between them. Germline CDR1 MGHRA, CDR2 YSYEKL. The CDR3 nucleotides are TGCGCCAGCAGCCCCCCGGGGGCAGATACGCAGTATTTT. Amino acid sequence: CASSPPGADTQYF.

The chain is built from TRBV6-6 and TRBJ2-2; D remains unclear. There are 15 residues in the CDR3. Trimming took 5 bases from V and 0 from J, leaving 10 bases between them. Per the germline V gene, CDR1 is MNHNY and CDR2 is SVGAGI (reference sequence). The CDR3 here is CASSLRVTNTGELFF. CDR3 bases: TGTGCCAGCAGTCTCCGGGTTACGAACACCGGGGAGCTGTTTTTT.

This sequence joins TRBV5-1 and TRBJ1-3; possible D gene TRBD1, 6 bases. This CDR3 is built from 17 residues. Looked up from germline, CDR1 is SGHRS and CDR2 is YFSETQ. The V end was cut by 3 bases, the J end by 7 bases, with 23 bases between. CDR3 nucleotide sequence: TGCGCCAGCAGCTCAATGACAGGTGTCGGTCTAAGGAACACCATATATTTT. This encodes CASSSMTGVGLRNTIYF.

The chain has TRBV6-5 and TRBJ2-7; the D is unclear. Trimming removed 11 bases at V and 0 bases at J, with 14 bases between. The CDR3 runs 13 residues. The germline gives CDR1 MNHEY, CDR2 SVGAGI. CDR3 sequence reads: CAGQADSSYEQYF. The CDR3, as DNA: TGTGCCGGCCAGGCAGATAGCTCCTACGAGCAGTACTTC.

This sequence joins TRBV6-5 and TRBJ2-7; 13 bases are a match to TRBD2. The CDR3 loop spans 14 amino acids. After removal of 5 bases from V and 4 bases from J, the junction contained 2 bases not matched to a gene. Germline-derived CDR1 and CDR2 are MNHEY and SVGAGI. The CDR3 reads CASSPTSGRYEQYF. Written as DNA, the CDR3 is TGTGCCAGCAGTCCGACTAGCGGGAGGTACGAGCAGTACTTC.

J is TRBJ2-1 and V is TRBV7-9, with 9 bases that match TRBD2. The J segment lost 8 bases and the V segment lost 4 bases, leaving 9 bases of the junction unmatched. Germline values: CDR1 SEHNR, CDR2 FQNEAQ (reference sequence). CDR3 length: 15 amino acids. The CDR3 spells CASSSPAGGIYEQFF. The DNA of the CDR3 is TGTGCCAGCAGCTCCCCAGCGGGAGGTATATATGAGCAGTTCTTC.

This clone was detected a few times. The chain employs TRBV3-1 (or the pseudogene TRBV3-2) and TRBJ1-2; 7 bases are a match to TRBD1. The CDR3 covers 14 residues. CDR1 and CDR2 (germline): LGHDT, YNNKEL (reference sequence). V lost 5 bases and J lost 3; bases outside the gene matches: 6. CDR3 amino acids: CASSSYRGDYGYTF. CDR3 bases: TGTGCCAGCAGCTCATACAGGGGCGACTATGGCTACACCTTC.

J is TRBJ2-7 and V is TRBV6-5, with D maybe TRBD1 (7 bases). Germline V gene lookup returns CDR1 MNHEY and CDR2 SVGAGI. This CDR3 region has 15 residues. V shed 0 bases and J shed 3 bases, with 12 bases lying between them. Written as DNA, the CDR3 is TGTGCCAGCAGTTACTCCGCAGGGGGGTACTACGAGCAGTACTTC. Translated, it gives CASSYSAGGYYEQYF.

The J gene is TRBJ1-5, the V gene TRBV7-9; 9 bases are a match to TRBD1. V lost 3 bases, J lost 10 bases, and 7 bases stayed unmatched. The V gene's germline CDR1 is SEHNR and CDR2 FQNEAQ (reference sequence). CDR3 length: 14 residues. The CDR3: CASSFGDRVIPQHF. Here the CDR3 DNA reads TGTGCCAGCAGCTTTGGGGACAGGGTAATACCCCAGCATTTT.

The chain is built from TRBV9 and TRBJ2-3, with 11 bases aligning to TRBD2. The J segment lost 2 bases and the V segment lost 4 bases, leaving 3 bases of the junction unmatched. The CDR3 is 15 residues long. Germline CDR1 is SGDLS and CDR2 is YYNGEE. CDR3 in DNA: TGTGCCAGCAGCCCACTAGCGGGGGTCACAGATACGCAGTATTTT. This sequence encodes CASSPLAGVTDTQYF.

This chain joins TRBV7-2 and TRBJ2-7; D ambiguous. CDR1 and CDR2 from the germline V gene are SGHTA and FQGNSA. The CDR3 is 12 residues long. V lost 5 bases and J lost 0, with 5 bases in between. CDR3 nucleotide sequence: TGTGCCAGCAGCCGTCTCTCCTACGAGCAGTACTTC. Protein product: CASSRLSYEQYF.

V and J are TRBV12-5 and TRBJ2-2; 10 bases align to TRBD2. From germline, CDR1 is LGHNT and CDR2 FRNRAP. This CDR3 contains 16 residues. The J segment lost 7 bases and the V segment lost 6 bases, leaving 11 bases of the junction unmatched. This CDR3 is CASGSLAGAEIGELFF. Written as DNA, the CDR3 is TGTGCTAGTGGATCTCTAGCGGGAGCTGAAATCGGGGAGCTGTTTTTT. Together with reference TRBV12-5 and TRBJ2-2, the CDR3 gives the full variable domain: DARVTQTPRHKVTEMGQEVTMRCQPILGHNTVFWYRQTMMQGLELLAYFRNRAPLDDSGMPKDRFSAEMPDATLATLKIQPSEPRDSAVYFCASGSLAGAEIGELFFGEGSRLTVL.

The chain recombines TRBV5-4 with TRBJ1-1; unclear D gene. This CDR3 is built from 16 residues. Germline-derived CDR1 and CDR2 are SGHNT and YYREEE (reference sequence). The ends were cut back, 0 bases at V and 0 bases at J, with 12 bases in the middle. The CDR3 DNA reads as TGTGCCAGCAGCTTGGCCGGTAGCACAATGAACACTGAAGCTTTCTTT. This encodes CASSLAGSTMNTEAFF.

The rearrangement links TRBV15 to TRBJ2-3, with D tentatively TRBD1 (5 bases). Germline values: CDR1 LNHNV, CDR2 YYDKDF (reference sequence). V was pared by 3 bases and J by 2 bases, with 21 bases between. The CDR3 covers 18 residues. This CDR3 reads CATSSRVRTPQLTDTQYF. The CDR3 nucleotides read TGTGCCACCAGCAGCCGAGTTAGGACACCTCAACTCACAGATACGCAGTATTTT.

V is TRBV7-3 and J is TRBJ2-3, with 8 bases that match TRBD2. In germline, CDR1 is SGHTA, CDR2 FQGTGA. With 4 bases clipped from V and 2 bases from J, the junction kept 2 bases outside the gene matches. There are 14 residues in the CDR3. The CDR3 region has the DNA TGTGCCAGCAGCTCGGGACTAGTCACAGATACGCAGTATTTT. It translates to CASSSGLVTDTQYF.